The 24 T cell receptor beta chains reported below all come from one sample, sequenced in a study of T cells in Graves' hyperthyroidism and ophthalmopathy. TCR beta CDR3 regions were amplified from RNA transcripts. First-round RT-PCR with HTBI primers amplified the TCR CDR3 region. A single record per CDR3 protein comes from TCRdb applying MiXCR to the multiplex PCR reads. The sample has fewer than 450,000 distinct CDR3 sequences, about 15% seen once; the top ten hold 34%. The sample was blood. The receptor source for this set is a woman between 25 and 40 years old with Graves' hyperthyroidism that later progressed to Graves' ophthalmopathy.

The rearrangement joins TRBV6-2 or TRBV6-3 to TRBJ2-5, with TRBD1 identical over 8 bases. After removal of 8 bases from V and 3 bases from J, the junction contained 11 bases not matched to a gene. Germline loops: CDR1 MNHEY, CDR2 SVGEGT. The CDR3 is made up of 15 amino acids. The CDR3 DNA reads TGTGCCAGCCCTGAACCTCAGGGGGCGAAAGAGACCCAGTACTTC. This translates into CASPEPQGAKETQYF.

The table lists this clonotype with a few counts. The CDR3 DNA follows: TGTGCCAGCAGCTTACGGCAGGAAAAACCAACCCAAGAGACCCAGTACTTC. The encoded protein is CASSLRQEKPTQETQYF. The V call is TRBV13, the J call TRBJ2-5; D is unclear. Germline V gene sequence: CDR1 PRHDT, CDR2 FYEKMQ (reference sequence). V lost 2 bases and J 1 base, leaving 17 bases between the germline ends. This CDR3 is built from 17 residues.

The V call is TRBV28, the J call TRBJ2-7, with D maybe TRBD1 (5 bases). Trimming removed 4 bases at V and 2 bases at J, with 15 bases between. CDR1 is MDHEN and CDR2 is SYDVKM in the germline V gene. The CDR3 is 15 residues long. The CDR3 region has the DNA TGTGCCAGCAGTTCCCCCGCAGACAGCCCCTACGAGCAGTACTTC. Protein product: CASSSPADSPYEQYF.

This clonotype has at least ten counts. CDR3 sequence: CAWSVGADQPQHF. In DNA, the CDR3 is TGTGCCTGGAGTGTTGGCGCCGACCAGCCCCAGCATTTT. The gene calls are TRBV30 and TRBJ1-5, with D hard to call. In germline, CDR1 is GTSNPN, CDR2 SVGIG (reference sequence). This CDR3 spans 13 amino acids. Trimming left V 0 bases short and J 7 bases short, with 10 bases between.

The chain has TRBV6-1 and TRBJ2-7; 9 bases fit TRBD1. Trimming at V came to 6 bases and at J to 9 bases, leaving 15 bases not matched to a gene. The CDR3 spans 15 residues. Germline CDR1 is MNHNS and CDR2 is SASEGT. In DNA form, the CDR3 reads TGTGCCAGCAGCTCCCCCCCGGGACAGGGAGGCGGGCAGTACTTC. Translating it yields CASSSPPGQGGGQYF.

With regard to this clonotype: It is likely a read error, because the conserved phenylalanine at the end of the CDR3 is missing. The V call is TRBV3-1, the J call TRBJ1-1; a weak D match, TRBD1 (5 bases). V lost 4 bases, J lost 0 bases, and 9 bases lay in between. The germline gives CDR1 LGHDT, CDR2 YNNKEL (reference sequence). This CDR3 is 14 amino acids long. The CDR3, as DNA: TGTGCCAGCAGCCGGGGACGGCTGAACACTGAAGCTTTCGTT. The encoded protein is CASSRGRLNTEAFV.

This clonotype was detected many times. The chain carries TRBV5-1 and TRBJ2-7; either TRBD1 or TRBD2 may fit D (5 bases each). CDR1 is SGHRS and CDR2 is YFSETQ in the germline V gene. The ends were cut back, 1 base at V and 3 bases at J, with 14 bases in the middle. The CDR3 sequence is 15 residues long. The CDR3 DNA reads TGCGCCAGCAGCTTGTTGCCGGGACCCCTCTACGAGCAGTACTTC. It codes for CASSLLPGPLYEQYF.

This clonotype was observed at least ten times. The rearrangement links TRBV11-2 to TRBJ2-3; 9 bases agree with TRBD1. J gave up 3 bases and V 4 bases, and 8 bases lay outside the gene matches. Germline-derived CDR1 and CDR2 are SGHAT and FQNNGV. There are 16 residues in the CDR3. The CDR3 loop is CASSSRDRDRTDTQYF. Here the CDR3 DNA reads TGTGCCAGCAGCTCCCGGGACAGGGACAGGACAGATACGCAGTATTTT.

This clonotype was seen ten or more times. The gene calls are TRBV5-6 and TRBJ1-5, with 9 bases identical to TRBD1. CDR3 length: 16 residues. The J segment lost 7 bases and the V segment lost 6 bases, leaving 14 bases of the junction unmatched. Germline V gene data show CDR1 as SGHDT and CDR2 as YYEEEE. In DNA, the CDR3 is TGTGCCAGCACTTATAGCGGACAGGGGTTGAACCAGCCCCAGCATTTT. Protein product: CASTYSGQGLNQPQHF.

This clonotype has at least ten counts. The chain joins TRBV5-1 to TRBJ2-3, with 15 bases lining up with TRBD2. This CDR3 is built from 21 residues. V gave up 2 bases and J gave up 2 bases; unmatched junction bases: 15. The germline V gene has CDR1 SGHRS and CDR2 YFSETQ. In nucleotides, the CDR3 is TGCGCCAGCAGCTTACTAACGGTAGGGACTAGCGGGAGGACGATCACAGATACGCAGTATTTT. Amino acid sequence: CASSLLTVGTSGRTITDTQYF.

This clonotype has ten or more counts. V and J are TRBV6-1 and TRBJ1-1; 10 positions match TRBD1. The ends lost 5 bases at V and 4 bases at J; junction bases unmatched: 16. The CDR3 contains 18 residues. In germline, CDR1 is MNHNS, CDR2 SASEGT. The CDR3 region is CASSFGIDRGRMGTEAFF. CDR3 nucleotide sequence: TGTGCCAGCAGTTTCGGCATCGACAGGGGGCGAATGGGCACTGAAGCTTTCTTT.

The V gene is TRBV2, the J gene TRBJ1-2; D uncertain. V shed 10 bases and J shed 8 bases, with 29 bases lying between them. Germline V gene lookup returns CDR1 SNHLY and CDR2 FYNNEI. The CDR3 extends over 16 amino acids. The DNA for the CDR3 is TGTGCCACCCGACACTTAACGGGTTACCCCCAACAAGGCTACACCTTC. Protein sequence: CATRHLTGYPQQGYTF.

The chain carries TRBV5-1 and TRBJ2-5; 10 nucleotides line up with TRBD2. The CDR3 contains 14 residues. Germline V gene data show CDR1 as SGHRS and CDR2 as YFSETQ. Trimming took 4 bases from V and 3 from J; bases not matched to a gene: 3. The CDR3 here is CASSPGTSEETQYF. The CDR3 DNA reads TGCGCCAGCAGCCCCGGGACTAGCGAAGAGACCCAGTACTTC.

Here the CDR3 DNA reads TGTGCCAGCGCTGGACAGCTGAATGAAAAACTGTTTTTT. This translates into CASAGQLNEKLFF. The V call is TRBV28, the J call TRBJ1-4, with D perhaps TRBD1 (6 bases). Germline CDR1 MDHEN, CDR2 SYDVKM. V lost 8 bases, J lost 5 bases, and 12 bases lay in between. CDR3 length: 13 amino acids.

This clonotype was found many times. This rearrangement joins TRBV6-1 to TRBJ2-7; TRBD2 might be the D (5 bases). The V gene lost 2 bases and the J gene lost 2 bases, with 19 bases spanning the gap. The CDR3 has 17 residues. Per the germline V gene, CDR1 is MNHNS and CDR2 is SASEGT. In nucleotides, the CDR3 is TGTGCCAGCAGTGAATGGGTGAGGCGGGCGGGCCCCTACGAGCAGTACTTC. This encodes CASSEWVRRAGPYEQYF.

The CDR3 DNA reads TGTGCCAGCAGCTTAGATCGGTCGGTAGCGGGAGCCGAGGAGACCCAGTACTTC. This encodes CASSLDRSVAGAEETQYF. The chain employs TRBV7-9 and TRBJ2-5; 9 bases line up with TRBD2. The junction had 14 bases not matched to a gene; V was cut back by 1 base and J by 5 bases. CDR1 is SEHNR and CDR2 is FQNEAQ in the germline V gene (reference sequence). The CDR3 is 18 amino acids. The complete variable domain, with remaining parts taken from reference TRBV7-9 and TRBJ2-5, reads DTGVSQNPRHKITKRGQNVTFRCDPISEHNRLYWYRQTLGQGPEFLTYFQNEAQLEKSRLLSDRFSAERPKGSFSTLEIQRTEQGDSAMYLCASSLDRSVAGAEETQYFGPGTRLLVL.

This clonotype was observed a few times. The J gene is TRBJ2-1, the V gene TRBV24-1; 14 bases match TRBD2. Germline CDR1 reads KGHDR; CDR2 reads SFDVKD. Losses at the gene ends were 9 bases for V and 9 bases for J; bases not matched to a gene: 6. The CDR3 extends over 14 amino acids. In nucleotides, the CDR3 is TGTGCCACCGAGGGACTAGCGGGAGTCGGTGAGCAGTTCTTC. It is translated as CATEGLAGVGEQFF.

This clonotype has a handful of counts. This may be a read error: a much more frequent sequence differs by one nucleotide. V is TRBV6-1 and J is TRBJ2-7; D is possibly TRBD1 (6 bases). This CDR3 spans 12 amino acids. Germline V gives CDR1 MNHNS, CDR2 SASEGT. V was cut by 4 bases and J by 4 bases, with 8 bases left in between. The DNA for the CDR3 is TGTGCCAGCAGTGCACAGGGATACGAGCAGTACTTC. This codes for CASSAQGYEQYF.

This chain uses TRBV7-9 with TRBJ2-3; 10 bases are shared with TRBD1. Germline trimming cut 6 bases from V and 3 bases from J; bases unmatched to any gene: 9. This CDR3 has 16 amino acids. Germline V lookup: CDR1 SEHNR, CDR2 FQNEAQ (reference sequence). This CDR3 is CASSHSTGGLTDTQYF. The CDR3 nucleotides are TGTGCCAGCAGTCATTCGACAGGGGGCCTTACAGATACGCAGTATTTT.

This clonotype was observed a few times. The CDR3 protein is CASSQDLSGPYNEQFF. The CDR3 nucleotides are TGCGCCAGCAGCCAAGATTTATCAGGGCCCTACAATGAGCAGTTCTTC. The chain is built from TRBV4-1 and TRBJ2-1, with TRBD1 as a possible D gene (5 bases). Per germline, CDR1 MGHRA and CDR2 YSYEKL. V was cut by 0 bases and J by 2 bases, with 11 bases left in between. The CDR3 sequence is 16 residues long.

The table lists this clonotype with many counts. The CDR3 coding sequence is TGTGCCAGCAGTCTCATATACGACGGCTCACCCCTCCACTTT. It specifies CASSLIYDGSPLHF. The V and J genes are TRBV27 and TRBJ1-6; D is uncertain. The CDR3 totals 14 residues. The V gene lost 5 bases and the J gene lost 10 bases, with 15 bases spanning the gap. Germline V gene data show CDR1 as MNHEY and CDR2 as SMNVEV (reference sequence).

This clonotype was counted at least ten times. The chain uses TRBV12-3 or TRBV12-4 and TRBJ1-5; D call uncertain. This CDR3 is 15 amino acids long. V lost 5 bases, J lost 9 bases, and 20 bases lay in between. The CDR3 nucleotides read TGTGCCAGCAGTGCCGGGTCGGTAGGCTATAGGCCCCAGCATTTT. It is translated as CASSAGSVGYRPQHF.

This clonotype appeared many times. The V and J genes are TRBV30 and TRBJ1-2; D is ambiguous. V was clipped by 4 bases and J by 4 bases, with 13 bases between them. CDR3 length equals 13 residues. The germline CDR1 and CDR2 sequences are GTSNPN and SVGIG (reference sequence). The CDR3 loop reads CAWTIEMGYGYTF. The CDR3 DNA is TGTGCCTGGACCATAGAAATGGGCTATGGCTACACCTTC.

This clonotype has a count of ten or more. V and J are TRBV12-3 or TRBV12-4 and TRBJ1-4; no clear D gene. CDR3 length: 14 residues. Deletions cut 5 bases from V and 0 bases from J, with 7 bases between. CDR3 in amino acids: CASSQAPTNEKLFF. CDR3 coding DNA: TGTGCCAGCAGTCAGGCTCCAACTAATGAAAAACTGTTTTTT.